This T cell receptor (beta chain) was identified in a study of cytomegalovirus exposure and HLA in healthy donors. In the PCR, 60 Vbeta and 13 Jbeta primers were used. TCRdb's table, derived via immunoSEQ multiplex PCR, lists solely in-frame clones and lacks some. The sample has 100,000 to 150,000 clones, about three quarters seen once; the top ten hold around 4%. With regard to this clone: What it binds is unknown.

Findings of the study overall: A list of roughly 160 TCR beta chains associated with cytomegalovirus was given. Later analysis indicated greater clonal expansion among HLA-associated TCR beta chains than among equally common other chains.

The CDR3 loop spans 14 amino acids. Trimming pared 10 bases from V and 0 bases from J, leaving 12 bases between. Germline V gene sequence: CDR1 MNHEY, CDR2 SVGAGI. Sequencing was performed on PBMCs. This clonotype was obtained from a man under 40 in good health and CMV-seronegative. The chain uses TRBV6-5 and TRBJ2-2; D is unclear. The CDR3 nucleotides read TGTGCCACCCAATGGCAGTCGAACACCGGGGAGCTGTTTTTT. As protein: CATQWQSNTGELFF.